The sequence of this T cell receptor (beta chain) was determined in a study of Graves' ophthalmopathy and Graves' hyperthyroidism (dated by TCRdb to 2017 to 2018). A note on the overall study: Stable hyperthyroidism was defined as no progression to ophthalmopathy within 18 months of follow-up. In total, 135 blood samples were TCR-sequenced: some 43 ophthalmopathy, some 72 hyperthyroidism and some 17 hyperthyroidism-to-ophthalmopathy patients. For independent validation, a separate cohort was made up of 18 to 20 hyperthyroidism patients plus 17 patients who later progressed from hyperthyroidism to ophthalmopathy. The study used signatures of the TCR beta repertoire to tell Graves' ophthalmopathy apart from Graves' hyperthyroidism and to predict which patients would progress to ophthalmopathy. To explore V-J signatures that distinguish ophthalmopathy from hyperthyroidism, a discovery set of 100 patients was enrolled, made up of 40 to 45 with ophthalmopathy and some 58 with stable hyperthyroidism. Following sampling, methimazole starting at 30 mg daily was administered to hyperthyroidism patients, and high-dose intravenous methylprednisolone was administered to ophthalmopathy patients. In roughly 6 hyperthyroidism patients, T-cell repertoires of thyroid tissue and blood were compared.

CDR1 and CDR2 are drawn from the germline V gene: MGHDK, SYGVNS. There are 13 amino acids in the CDR3, from cysteine to phenylalanine inclusive. Only CDR3 DNA is held: 39 bases, read in frame from base 1. Trimming costs V 4 bases and J 8 bases, and their ends lie 11 bases apart. Broad study findings and their caveats: No statistical method was used to predetermine the sample size, and group allocation was not hidden from the investigators. Most expanded thyroid clonotypes with frequency above 0.001 were also detected in blood, suggesting blood repertoires may reflect the thyroid immune response. In cross-validation, the 13-signature model distinguished ophthalmopathy from stable hyperthyroidism with 85% to 90% sensitivity and around 81% specificity, and in the test set the corresponding values were about 80% and 75%. In validation, the model predicted ophthalmopathy progression with about 71% sensitivity and roughly 78% specificity; about a dozen predicted patients were CT-confirmed with GO in a median of approximately six months.

As for this clonotype: The specificity of this receptor is unknown. Base-call qualities are not available, and no considerably larger clone is one nucleotide away.

For repertoire sequencing, TCR beta CDR3 regions were amplified from RNA transcripts. A first-round RT-PCR used HTBI primers with the Qiagen OneStep RT-PCR kit, followed by a second-round multiplex PCR, size selection and purification. Libraries were sequenced on an Illumina HiSeq2000 using paired-end 100 bp reads. The paper's data handling went like this. SOAPnuke was used for read processing, and reads with adapters, uncalled bases, a mean Phred below 15, or no exact constant-primer or identifier match were discarded. High-quality paired reads were merged with COPE v1.2.5. Each unique nucleotide sequence was treated as a clonotype, and MiTCR v1.1 was used to align the clonotypes to the IMGT TRB V, D and J references. Only V-J combinations with frequency above 0.0001 were analysed, covering approximately 99% of repertoires. A TCR clonal expansion and chaos score per V-J combination was defined as the ratio of F50 clonal expansion to chaos observed in the TCRdist matrix. Features were reduced by Welch's t-statistics and random forest to around 13 V-J combinations, which fed a naive Bayes classifier. The Morisita-Horn index was used to measure how similar the thyroid and blood repertoires were. TCRdb redid the processing of the public reads, applying fastp at Q25 and MiXCR, and retained in-frame beta chains. Every CDR3 protein is listed once, alongside the most common genes and DNA of its rows. It is TCRdb's table, rather than the study itself, that gives the V and J calls and clone size. This sample has a few hundred thousand distinct CDR3 sequences in its table, and 39% of those were observed once. Together, the top ten hold about 4.6% of the sample.

Hyperthyroidism patients were newly diagnosed, with disease duration under 2 months, and aged 18 to 65 years. Anyone with other autoimmune diseases, uncontrolled infections, pregnancy or lactation was excluded from the study. Diagnosis relied on clinical symptoms, serum thyroxine, TRAb, thyroid ultrasound and orbital computed tomography. Total RNA was extracted using Trizol reagent, and RNA quality was checked on an Agilent 2100 Bioanalyzer. The sequenced material came from peripheral blood or thyroid tissue (not recorded which). The V and J segments used are TRBV25-1 and TRBJ1-4, and TRBD1 may be the D gene, going by 5 matching bases. This sequence was found in an adult man with Graves' hyperthyroidism. The CDR3 reads CASSGPGTEKLFF. DNA sequence: TGTGCCAGCAGTGGGCCAGGGACGGAAAAACTGTTTTTT.